This T cell receptor beta chain was identified in a study of cytomegalovirus exposure and HLA in healthy donors. Study observations and caveats: Published work reported that the classifier diagnosed cytomegalovirus status with high specificity and sensitivity. A previous analysis found most TCR beta V segments productive roughly 87% or roughly 30% of the time.

Of note for this clone: Its antigen is still unknown.

A multiplex PCR was run with 60 Vbeta primers and 13 Jbeta primers. TCRdb's copy holds only in-frame clones and misses some; the assay was immunoSEQ multiplex PCR. The table shows about 210,000 clones, with roughly 80% occurring only once. CDR1 is LNHDA, CDR2 SQIVND, per germline (reference sequence). The J segment lost 3 bases and the V segment lost 5 bases, leaving 10 bases of the junction unmatched. The CDR3 spans 15 residues. This chain uses TRBV19 with TRBJ2-7, with 7 bases matching TRBD1. The source is a man between 25 and 39 years old in good health and CMV-seronegative. The sample consisted of PBMCs. The CDR3 nucleotides are TGTGCCAGTAGTCCCTCGGGACAGATGAACTACGAGCAGTACTTC. The encoded protein is CASSPSGQMNYEQYF.